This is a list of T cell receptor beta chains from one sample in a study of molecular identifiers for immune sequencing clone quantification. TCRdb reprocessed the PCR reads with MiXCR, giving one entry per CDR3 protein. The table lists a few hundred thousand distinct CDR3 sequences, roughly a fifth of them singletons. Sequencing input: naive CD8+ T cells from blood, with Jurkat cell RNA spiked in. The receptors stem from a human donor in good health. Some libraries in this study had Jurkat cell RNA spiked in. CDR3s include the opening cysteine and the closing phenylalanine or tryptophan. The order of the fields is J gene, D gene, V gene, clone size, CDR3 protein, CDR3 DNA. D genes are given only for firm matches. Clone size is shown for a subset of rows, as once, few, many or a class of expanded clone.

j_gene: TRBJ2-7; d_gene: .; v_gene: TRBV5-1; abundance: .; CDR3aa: CASSPSSYEQHF; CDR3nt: TGCGCCAGCAGCCCCAGCTCCTACGAGCAGCACTTC
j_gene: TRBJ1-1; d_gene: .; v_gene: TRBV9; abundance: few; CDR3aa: CASSVVVYGETEAFF; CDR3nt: TGTGCCAGCAGCGTAGTTGTCTATGGGGAAACTGAAGCTTTCTTT
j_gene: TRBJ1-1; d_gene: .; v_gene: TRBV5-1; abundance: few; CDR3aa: CASSLGPRGNTEAFF; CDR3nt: TGCGCCAGCAGCTTGGGGCCTCGGGGGAACACTGAAGCTTTCTTT
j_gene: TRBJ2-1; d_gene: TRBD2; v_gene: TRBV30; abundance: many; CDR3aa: CAWSVGSGSKNEQFF; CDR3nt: TGTGCCTGGAGTGTCGGTAGCGGGAGTAAAAATGAGCAGTTCTTC
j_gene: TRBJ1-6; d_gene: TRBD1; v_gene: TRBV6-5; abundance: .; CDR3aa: CASSYSSQGAYSPLHF; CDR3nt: TGTGCCAGCAGTTACTCCTCACAGGGGGCTTATTCACCCCTCCACTTT
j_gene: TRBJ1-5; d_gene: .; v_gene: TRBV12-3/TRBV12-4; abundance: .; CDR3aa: CASSLSPGGSNQPQHF; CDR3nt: TGTGCCAGCAGTTTGAGTCCGGGAGGTAGCAATCAGCCCCAGCATTTT
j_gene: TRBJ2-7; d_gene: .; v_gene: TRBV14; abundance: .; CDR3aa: CASSQDQGYEQCF; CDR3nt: TGTGCCAGCAGCCAAGATCAGGGCTACGAGCAGTGCTTC
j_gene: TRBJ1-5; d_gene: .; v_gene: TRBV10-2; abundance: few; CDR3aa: CASPRPLVAQHF; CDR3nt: TGCGCCAGCCCCCGGCCCCTCGTGGCCCAGCATTTT
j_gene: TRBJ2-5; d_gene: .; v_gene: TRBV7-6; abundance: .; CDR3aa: CASSLGYSRPQETQYF; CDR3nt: TGTGCCAGCAGCTTAGGTTACTCTCGGCCCCAAGAGACCCAGTACTTC
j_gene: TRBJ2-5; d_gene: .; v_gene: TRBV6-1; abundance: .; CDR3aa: CASSEKFLAVFETQYF; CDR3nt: TGTGCCAGCAGTGAAAAGTTCCTAGCCGTTTTTGAGACCCAGTACTTC
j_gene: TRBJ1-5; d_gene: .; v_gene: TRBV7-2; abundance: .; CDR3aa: CASSHTSGGRTDTQHF; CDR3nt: TGTGCCAGCAGCCATACTAGCGGGGGCCGCACAGATACGCAGCATTTT